This record looks at one T cell receptor (beta chain) sequence and its context. Antigen: not known. The sample is drawn from a study of shared clonotypes between healthy human individuals. Broader study findings: Estimated richness was generally greater in naive than memory subsets. The study found lower generation probabilities in non-shared clonotypes than in those shared by all four donors. Four donors had 4% to 5% of their naive CD4 clonotypes in common. Donors were few, which limited the genetic and exposure-history diversity represented.

Naive CD8 isolation took CD45RO-negative cells positively selected for CCR7 and excluded terminally differentiated effector memory CD45RA+ cells. Trimming took 6 bases from V and 9 from J; bases not matched to a gene: 10. The CDR3 runs to 14 residues. From germline, CDR1 is SNHLY and CDR2 FYNNEI. This table comes from immunoSEQ multiplex PCR, and its TCRdb copy is limited to in-frame clones, with some not included. The sample contains roughly 590,000 clones, less than 97% of which appear only once. The chain joins TRBV2 to TRBJ2-7; 11 bases are shared with TRBD1. The sequencing sample was made of naive CD8+ T cells sorted from blood. This clonotype originated in a woman aged 25 to 39 in good health. The CDR3 reads CASRDGQGAPPQYF. The CDR3 nucleotides read TGTGCCAGCAGGGATGGACAGGGGGCGCCCCCGCAGTACTTC.